A single sample is the source of the 10 T cell receptor beta chains below, sequenced in a study of T-cell memory formation after mild COVID-19. TCRdb re-called the 5' RACE reads through MiXCR, storing one row per CDR3 protein. The table includes around 420,000 distinct CDR3 sequences, 24% detected once. Sequenced: PBMCs or a T cell subset sorted from them (not recorded which). These receptors were obtained from an adult woman who had mild COVID-19 (a few samples of this study predate the infection). Cell type and time point are not known.

This clonotype has a handful of counts. This chain links TRBV12-3 or TRBV12-4 with TRBJ2-7; 8 nucleotides line up with TRBD1. V gave up 3 bases and J gave up 2 bases; unmatched junction bases: 3. This CDR3 has 14 residues. The CDR3 sequence is CASSFDRGPYEQYF. The CDR3 nucleotides read TGTGCCAGCAGTTTTGACAGGGGCCCCTACGAGCAGTACTTC.

This rearrangement joins TRBV12-1 to TRBJ2-1; whether TRBD1, the table's D call, matches the DNA was not checked. TRBV12-1 is termed a pseudogene. The CDR3 spans 15 residues. The CDR3 DNA reads TGTGCCAGCAGCTCCCGGGAGGGCCCCGACAATGAGCAGTTCTTC. It yields the protein CASSSREGPDNEQFF.

There are a few counts of this clonotype. This rearrangement joins TRBV14 to TRBJ2-7; a weak D match, TRBD2 (5 bases). The CDR3 extends over 16 amino acids. In germline, CDR1 is SGHDN, CDR2 FVKESK. V dropped 2 bases and J dropped 5 bases, with 19 bases sitting between them. The CDR3 region has the DNA TGTGCCAGCAGCCAACACGGGAACGTCCCCCCTAACGAGCAGTACTTC. This translates into CASSQHGNVPPNEQYF.

This clonotype was observed a handful of times. The rearrangement joins TRBV3-1 to TRBJ1-5; D uncertain. V was trimmed by 3 bases and J by 3 bases, leaving 9 bases between them. The germline CDR1 and CDR2 sequences are LGHDT and YNNKEL (reference sequence). The CDR3 consists of 14 residues. CDR3 DNA sequence: TGTGCCAGCAGCCACATTGGCCCCAATCAGCCCCAGCATTTT. Amino acids: CASSHIGPNQPQHF.

The chain is built from TRBV15 and TRBJ2-3; weak D call: TRBD2 (6 bases). The CDR3 runs to 13 residues. The germline CDR1 and CDR2 sequences are LNHNV and YYDKDF (reference sequence). Trimming removed 6 bases at V and 5 bases at J, with 12 bases between. The CDR3 DNA sequence: TGTGCCACCAGTCCACGGAGGGTAGATACGCAGTATTTT. It specifies CATSPRRVDTQYF.

This clonotype was detected once. The rearrangement joins TRBV24-1 to TRBJ2-2; no definite D call. V was trimmed by 3 bases and J by 6 bases, leaving 7 bases between them. The germline gives CDR1 KGHDR, CDR2 SFDVKD. This CDR3 is 13 amino acids long. CDR3 DNA: TGTGCCACCAGTGATCTGAATCCCGGGGAGCTGTTTTTT. Translation: CATSDLNPGELFF.

This clonotype was counted ten times or more. In DNA, the CDR3 is TGTGCCAGCAGCATTATAACGACAGTGAACACTGAAGCTTTCTTT. Protein product: CASSIITTVNTEAFF. This chain uses TRBV7-8 with TRBJ1-1; D is possibly TRBD1 (5 bases). The CDR3 runs to 15 residues. V was shortened by 5 bases and J by 0 bases, with 13 bases between the two germline ends. The germline V gene has CDR1 SGHVS and CDR2 FQNEAQ.

This sequence joins TRBV6-2 or TRBV6-3 and TRBJ1-5; the D is unclear. Germline lookup yields CDR1 MNHEY and CDR2 SVGEGT. V gave up 6 bases and J gave up 4 bases, with 13 bases separating them. The CDR3 has 14 amino acids. The CDR3 loop is CASSPPGWNQPQHF. The CDR3, as DNA: TGTGCCAGCAGCCCCCCGGGGTGGAATCAGCCCCAGCATTTT.

This chain uses TRBV5-1 with TRBJ1-1; D unclear. The germline V and J ends were trimmed by 1 base and 2 bases, with 9 bases remaining between them. In germline, CDR1 is SGHRS, CDR2 YFSETQ. CDR3 length: 14 amino acids. CDR3 nucleotide sequence: TGCGCCAGCAGCTTGCTTACGGAAAACACTGAAGCTTTCTTT. It yields the protein CASSLLTENTEAFF.

This clonotype has at least ten counts. The genes are TRBV30 and TRBJ2-5; D unclear. Looked up from germline, CDR1 is GTSNPN and CDR2 is SVGIG (reference sequence). This CDR3 is 11 amino acids long. V was pared by 2 bases and J by 5 bases, with 6 bases between. The CDR3 coding sequence is TGTGCCTGGAGTAAGTGGGAGACCCAGTACTTC. Protein product: CAWSKWETQYF.